This T cell receptor beta chain was observed in a study of Tregs in tolerant kidney transplant recipients. Study outcomes and limitations: Nucleotide sequences could not be compared across some patients' samples due to primer changes. Donor-specific Treg expansion exceeded global Treg expansion in tolerant patients, suggesting antigen drive. The small number of patients limits these findings pending further validation.

Some clones are missing from TCRdb's copy, which holds only in-frame ones; the method was immunoSEQ multiplex PCR. The sample has roughly 34,000 clones. Regarding this clone: The antigen remains undetermined. The sequence runs out 3 residues before the end of the CDR3; the remainder is reconstructed from the germline J gene.

Trimming removed 5 bases from V and 4 bases from J; junction bases left unmatched: 11. The CDR3 contains 18 residues. Per germline, CDR1 LNHDA and CDR2 SQIVND (reference sequence). Thawed PBMCs were FACS-sorted into unstimulated CD4+CD25+CD127- regulatory T cells, CD4+CD25- non-regulatory cells, CD4 and CD8 cells. The chain couples TRBV19 to TRBJ2-1; TRBD2 matches 13 bases. The source is a human donor who received a combined kidney and bone marrow transplant. This specimen consisted of CD8+ T cells from blood, obtained before the transplant. The covered CDR3 bases are TGTGCCAGTAGTGACTCTCGGACTAGCGGGAGAGTATACAATGAG. Its translation: CASSDSRTSGRVYNE. The full CDR3 reads CASSDSRTSGRVYNEQFF.